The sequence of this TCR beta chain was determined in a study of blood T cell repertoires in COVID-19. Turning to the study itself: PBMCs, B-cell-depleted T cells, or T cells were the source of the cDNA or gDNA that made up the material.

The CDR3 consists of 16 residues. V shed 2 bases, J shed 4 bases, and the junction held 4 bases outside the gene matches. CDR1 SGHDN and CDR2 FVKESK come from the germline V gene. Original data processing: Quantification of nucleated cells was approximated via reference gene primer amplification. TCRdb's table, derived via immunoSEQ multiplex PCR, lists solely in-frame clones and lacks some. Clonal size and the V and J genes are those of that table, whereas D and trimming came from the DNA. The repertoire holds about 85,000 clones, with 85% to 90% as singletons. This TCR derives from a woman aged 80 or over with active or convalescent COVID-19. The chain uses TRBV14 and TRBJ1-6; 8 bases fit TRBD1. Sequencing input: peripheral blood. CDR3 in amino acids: CASSQPDREYNSPLHF. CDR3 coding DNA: TGTGCCAGCAGCCAACCGGACAGGGAATATAATTCACCCCTCCACTTT. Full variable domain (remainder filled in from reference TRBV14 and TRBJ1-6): EAGVTQFPSHSVIEKGQTVTLRCDPISGHDNLYWYRRVMGKEIKFLLHFVKESKQDESGMPNNRFLAERTGGTYSTLKVQPAELEDSGVYFCASSQPDREYNSPLHFGNGTRLTVT.